The 8 T cell receptor beta chains listed next were all sequenced from one sample in a study of T cell changes during pregnancy in multiple sclerosis. The method was immunoSEQ multiplex PCR; TCRdb's version includes in-frame clones alone and lacks a portion of them. The sample consists of some 46,000 clones, 90% to 95% of them appearing once. The starting material was CD4+ T cells from peripheral blood mononuclear cells, obtained after pregnancy. Receptors originate from a female donor with multiple sclerosis, enrolled in a pregnancy study.

The chain is built from TRBV30 and TRBJ2-4; tentative D call: TRBD2 (6 bases). V was trimmed by 3 bases and J by 0 bases, leaving 15 bases between them. The CDR3 is 16 amino acids. Germline V gene sequence: CDR1 GTSNPN, CDR2 SVGIG (reference sequence). The CDR3 nucleotides are TGTGCCTGGAGCTGGGGGGTGGGGATAGCCAAAAACATTCAGTACTTC. This translates into CAWSWGVGIAKNIQYF.

The chain is built from TRBV6-1 and TRBJ1-1; 7 bases are a match to TRBD1. This CDR3 is built from 13 residues. V shed 7 bases and J 5 bases; nucleotides not matched to a gene: 7. Germline V gene lookup returns CDR1 MNHNS and CDR2 SASEGT. The CDR3 protein is CASKPTGRTEAFF. The CDR3 nucleotides are TGTGCCAGCAAACCGACAGGGAGGACTGAAGCTTTCTTT.

The chain recombines TRBV30 with TRBJ2-7; 7 bases are shared with TRBD2. From germline, CDR1 is GTSNPN and CDR2 SVGIG (reference sequence). This CDR3 is built from 13 residues. V shed 2 bases, J shed 5 bases, and the junction held 6 bases outside the gene matches. The CDR3 DNA reads as TGTGCCTGGAGTTGGCGGGAGAGACACGAGCAGTACTTC. Its protein is CAWSWRERHEQYF.

This clone was counted only a few times. The chain is built from TRBV2 and TRBJ1-4; D gene unclear. This CDR3 spans 12 amino acids. Trimming removed 8 bases at V and 8 bases at J, with 12 bases between. CDR1 is SNHLY, CDR2 FYNNEI, per germline. DNA of the CDR3: TGTGCCAGCGCAGAGGGATCCGAAAAACTGTTTTTT. This gives the protein CASAEGSEKLFF. Complete variable domain (other parts from reference TRBV2 and TRBJ1-4): EPEVTQTPSHQVTQMGQEVILRCVPISNHLYFYWYRQILGQKVEFLVSFYNNEISEKSEIFDDQFSVERPDGSNFTLKIRSTKLEDSAMYFCASAEGSEKLFFGSGTQLSVL.

The chain combines TRBV7-9 with TRBJ1-5, with D maybe TRBD1 (5 bases). CDR3 length: 15 amino acids. Germline CDR1 and CDR2: SEHNR and FQNEAQ (reference sequence). V was clipped by 3 bases and J by 5 bases, with 14 bases between them. For the CDR3, the DNA is TGTGCCAGCAGCTTGTCATCAGGGAATTATCAGCCCCAGCATTTT. This sequence encodes CASSLSSGNYQPQHF.

The chain has TRBV5-4 and TRBJ1-1; no definite D call. The V end lost 5 bases, the J end lost 0 bases, and 14 bases lay between the germline ends. CDR1 and CDR2 (germline): SGHNT, YYREEE (reference sequence). The CDR3 is 15 residues long. The CDR3 DNA reads TGTGCCAGCAGTCGAGGTTCTTACATGAACACTGAAGCTTTCTTT. It yields the protein CASSRGSYMNTEAFF.

The rearrangement uses TRBV28 and TRBJ1-1; possible D gene TRBD1, 6 bases. The CDR3 consists of 15 residues. Germline V gives CDR1 MDHEN, CDR2 SYDVKM. V was pared by 5 bases and J by 0 bases, with 13 bases between. Here the CDR3 DNA reads TGTGCCAGCAGTCACAGGGCCCCCATGAACACTGAAGCTTTCTTT. This encodes CASSHRAPMNTEAFF.

The chain is built from TRBV10-2 and TRBJ1-1, with 7 bases aligning to TRBD1. Germline assignment: CDR1 WSHSY and CDR2 SAAADI. This CDR3 is 16 amino acids long. With 4 bases clipped from V and 2 bases from J, the junction kept 10 bases outside the gene matches. The DNA for the CDR3 is TGCGCCAGCAGTGCACGACAGGGTCCGATAAACACTGAAGCTTTCTTT. This gives the protein CASSARQGPINTEAFF.